Shown below are 29 T cell receptor beta chains from a single sample sequenced in a study of cytomegalovirus exposure and HLA in healthy donors. The PCR made use of 60 Vbeta and 13 Jbeta primers. Clones were read by immunoSEQ multiplex PCR, and TCRdb kept only the in-frame ones, dropping some. The sample has 150,000 to 200,000 clones; 60% to 85% are singletons. Sequencing was done on a sample of PBMCs. These receptors came from a male donor in good health and CMV-seropositive.

The chain couples TRBV9 to TRBJ2-3, with D possibly matching TRBD1 (5 bases). The CDR3 is made up of 14 amino acids. In germline, CDR1 is SGDLS, CDR2 YYNGEE. V shed 0 bases and J shed 4 bases, with 9 bases lying between them. This CDR3 reads CASSVEGQADTQYF. The CDR3 bases are TGTGCCAGCAGCGTAGAGGGGCAGGCAGATACGCAGTATTTT. The full variable domain, completed using reference TRBV9 and TRBJ2-3, is DSGVTQTPKHLITATGQRVTLRCSPRSGDLSVYWYQQSLDQGLQFLIQYYNGEERAKGNILERFSAQQFPDLHSELNLSSLELGDSALYFCASSVEGQADTQYFGPGTRLTVL.

The chain couples TRBV7-9 to TRBJ1-1, with a possible D match to TRBD1 (6 bases). In germline, CDR1 is SEHNR, CDR2 FQNEAQ (reference sequence). This CDR3 is built from 14 residues. Trimming cost V 5 bases and J 7 bases, with 17 bases left between them. Written as DNA, the CDR3 is TGTGCCAGCAGCCCGGGCCGGACAGTTGGTGAAGCTTTCTTT. Translated: CASSPGRTVGEAFF.

The chain employs TRBV5-1 and TRBJ1-3; D is uncertain. The CDR3 has 17 residues. V was clipped by 0 bases and J by 0 bases, with 13 bases between them. Germline V gene lookup returns CDR1 SGHRS and CDR2 YFSETQ. In DNA form, the CDR3 reads TGCGCCAGCAGCTTGGTTCCCCTTCAGTTCTCTGGAAACACCATATATTTT. Protein: CASSLVPLQFSGNTIYF.

This clone was seen a few times. The gene calls are TRBV6-1 and TRBJ1-4, with 8 positions matching TRBD1. Trimming removed 2 bases from V and 8 bases from J; junction bases left unmatched: 4. This CDR3 spans 14 amino acids. Germline V gene lookup returns CDR1 MNHNS and CDR2 SASEGT. The CDR3 is CASSETGDREKLFF. In DNA, the CDR3 is TGTGCCAGCAGTGAAACAGGGGACAGGGAAAAACTGTTTTTT.

The V call is TRBV2, the J call TRBJ2-1, with D possibly being TRBD1 (6 bases). The CDR3 extends over 16 amino acids. Germline lookup yields CDR1 SNHLY and CDR2 FYNNEI. Trimming pared 0 bases from V and 11 bases from J, leaving 20 bases between. The CDR3 DNA is TGTGCCAGCAGTGAAGCAAGGGGGACGGGGAAGATAAAGCAGTTCTTC. It specifies CASSEARGTGKIKQFF.

A few counts support this clone. The chain is built from TRBV6-1 and TRBJ1-2; possible D gene TRBD1, 5 bases. Germline CDR1 is MNHNS and CDR2 is SASEGT. This CDR3 region has 15 residues. V gave up 4 bases and J gave up 6 bases, with 18 bases separating them. CDR3 sequence reads: CASSVIWEGPNGYTF. CDR3 in DNA: TGTGCCAGCAGTGTCATTTGGGAGGGGCCTAATGGCTACACCTTC.

The V and J genes are TRBV19 and TRBJ1-5; tentatively, D is TRBD1 (6 bases). Trimming took off 2 bases at V and 10 bases at J, with 15 bases between the two ends. This CDR3 contains 14 residues. Germline CDR1 is LNHDA and CDR2 is SQIVND (reference sequence). CDR3 sequence: CASSIHRAREPQHF. In DNA, the CDR3 is TGTGCCAGTAGTATACACAGGGCCAGGGAACCCCAGCATTTT.

The V gene is TRBV19, the J gene TRBJ1-2; the D gene is possibly TRBD1 (5 bases). This CDR3 contains 15 residues. Germline V CDR1 and CDR2: LNHDA, SQIVND (reference sequence). V was cut by 5 bases and J by 2 bases, with 15 bases left in between. CDR3 region: CASSPRPGINYGYTF. For the CDR3, the DNA is TGTGCCAGTAGTCCGAGGCCAGGGATCAACTATGGCTACACCTTC.

The chain recombines TRBV2 with TRBJ1-6, with D perhaps matching TRBD1 (5 bases). With 5 bases removed from V and 9 bases from J, the gap between germline ends came to 26 bases. CDR3 length: 18 residues. Per germline, CDR1 SNHLY and CDR2 FYNNEI. CDR3 loop: CASSTGTSTRSVGSPLHF. Written as DNA, the CDR3 is TGTGCCAGCAGTACCGGGACTTCAACCCGGTCTGTAGGTTCACCCCTCCACTTT.

V gene TRBV6-5 combines with J gene TRBJ1-2; D unclear. The CDR3 totals 15 residues. V gave up 2 bases and J gave up 0 bases, with 10 bases separating them. Germline CDR1 reads MNHEY; CDR2 reads SVGAGI. CDR3 amino acids: CASSYLSRANYGYTF. CDR3 DNA: TGTGCCAGCAGTTACCTGAGCCGAGCTAACTATGGCTACACCTTC.

V usage is TRBV9 and J usage is TRBJ1-4; D unclear. V was clipped by 0 bases and J by 8 bases, with 11 bases between them. Germline V gene data show CDR1 as SGDLS and CDR2 as YYNGEE. The CDR3 has 14 residues. CDR3 bases: TGTGCCAGCAGCGTAGGAGGGAATCAAGAAAAACTGTTTTTT. Its protein product is CASSVGGNQEKLFF.

In its sample, this clone was seen once. The rearrangement joins TRBV5-4 to TRBJ1-1, with a tentative D call TRBD1 (6 bases). V was clipped by 0 bases and J by 7 bases, with 13 bases between them. Germline-derived CDR1 and CDR2 are SGHNT and YYREEE (reference sequence). This CDR3 contains 14 residues. The CDR3 nucleotides are TGTGCCAGCAGCTTGGCCGGGTCAGGGGATGAAGCTTTCTTT. Translated: CASSLAGSGDEAFF.

CDR3 in DNA: TGTGCCAGCAGCTTTTCAGGGGGCTATGGCTACACCTTC. Protein product: CASSFSGGYGYTF. This sequence joins TRBV5-4 and TRBJ1-2, with 7 bases identical to TRBD1. The V gene's germline CDR1 is SGHNT and CDR2 YYREEE (reference sequence). The CDR3 consists of 13 residues. The trim removed 2 bases at V and 4 bases at J, leaving 2 bases unmatched.

The CDR3 DNA is TGTGCCACCTCTAAACCGGGGGGGGCCCAAGAGACCCAGTACTTC. The encoded protein is CATSKPGGAQETQYF. The V and J genes are TRBV15 and TRBJ2-5; 8 bases align to TRBD2. CDR3 length equals 15 residues. V gave up 8 bases and J gave up 1 base; unmatched junction bases: 9. Germline V gene sequence: CDR1 LNHNV, CDR2 YYDKDF (reference sequence).

V is TRBV11-2 and J is TRBJ1-3; the D is unclear. V lost 3 bases and J lost 1, with 10 bases in between. The CDR3 length is 15 residues. Looked up from germline, CDR1 is SGHAT and CDR2 is FQNNGV. The CDR3 sequence: CASSFAAGSGNTIYF. For the CDR3, the DNA is TGTGCCAGCAGCTTCGCCGCAGGTTCTGGAAACACCATATATTTT.

This clone was seen more than once but under ten times. The chain couples TRBV27 to TRBJ1-2; 7 bases are a match to TRBD1. Trimming cost V 6 bases and J 5 bases; bases outside gene matches: 6. The CDR3 length is 13 residues. The germline V gene encodes CDR1 MNHEY and CDR2 SMNVEV (reference sequence). CDR3 sequence (DNA): TGTGCCAGCAGAAGACAGGGACTTTATGGCTACACCTTC. This sequence encodes CASRRQGLYGYTF.

Written as DNA, the CDR3 is TGTGCCAGCAGCGGACAGGGATCTTATGGCTACACCTTC. Protein sequence: CASSGQGSYGYTF. The chain recombines TRBV2 with TRBJ1-2; 8 nucleotides align to TRBD1. V dropped 6 bases and J dropped 5; count of bases not matched to a gene: 5. The CDR3 is 13 amino acids. Germline CDR1 reads SNHLY; CDR2 reads FYNNEI.

V gene TRBV7-9 combines with J gene TRBJ2-2; TRBD1 matches 9 bases. Germline loops: CDR1 SEHNR, CDR2 FQNEAQ (reference sequence). This CDR3 comprises 18 residues. The J segment lost 0 bases and the V segment lost 2 bases, leaving 7 bases of the junction unmatched. The CDR3 nucleotides read TGTGCCAGCAGCTTACGGAATGGGACAGGGCCGAACACCGGGGAGCTGTTTTTT. This translates into CASSLRNGTGPNTGELFF.

The chain has TRBV4-2 and TRBJ2-2; 8 bases agree with TRBD1. In germline, CDR1 is LGHNA, CDR2 YNFKEQ. Trimming at V came to 1 base and at J to 2 bases, leaving 9 bases not matched to a gene. This CDR3 contains 18 residues. The CDR3 sequence is CASSQGTITGGNTGELFF. The CDR3 bases are TGTGCCAGCAGCCAAGGGACAATAACAGGGGGAAACACCGGGGAGCTGTTTTTT.

This chain joins TRBV27 and TRBJ2-7, with no clear D. CDR1 is MNHEY and CDR2 is SMNVEV in the germline V gene (reference sequence). This CDR3 spans 13 amino acids. V lost 3 bases to trimming and J lost 3 bases, with 9 bases between them. CDR3: CASSLNPGYEQYF. CDR3 nucleotides: TGTGCCAGCAGTTTGAACCCAGGCTACGAGCAGTACTTC.

The CDR3 region is CASSRPELSEAFF. CDR3 in DNA: TGTGCCAGCAGCCGTCCCGAATTGAGTGAAGCTTTCTTT. The V gene is TRBV7-9, the J gene TRBJ1-1; no firm D call. The germline V gene has CDR1 SEHNR and CDR2 FQNEAQ (reference sequence). The CDR3 has 13 residues. Between the trimmed V and J ends, which lost 5 bases and 7 bases, there was a span of 14 bases.

V gene TRBV11-2 combines with J gene TRBJ2-2, with 7 bases aligning to TRBD2. The CDR3 loop spans 13 amino acids. Losses at the gene ends were 1 base for V and 8 bases for J; bases not matched to a gene: 1. CDR1 SGHAT and CDR2 FQNNGV come from the germline V gene. In DNA, the CDR3 is TGTGCCAGCAGCTTAGCGGGGGGTGGGGAGCTGTTTTTT. Its protein product is CASSLAGGGELFF. Full variable domain (missing parts from reference TRBV11-2 and TRBJ2-2): EAGVAQSPRYKIIEKRQSVAFWCNPISGHATLYWYQQILGQGPKLLIQFQNNGVVDDSQLPKDRFSAERLKGVDSTLKIQPAKLEDSAVYLCASSLAGGGELFFGEGSRLTVL.

V and J are TRBV6-5 and TRBJ1-2, with TRBD1 identical over 8 bases. The V gene end was trimmed by 7 bases and the J gene end by 8 bases; junction bases not matched to a gene: 9. Germline V CDR1 and CDR2: MNHEY, SVGAGI. CDR3 length: 13 amino acids. The CDR3 sequence is CASTLNRGTGYTF. In nucleotides, the CDR3 is TGTGCCAGCACCTTAAACAGGGGGACAGGCTACACCTTC.

The rearrangement links TRBV6-5 to TRBJ1-2; TRBD1 matches 8 bases. The germline CDR1 and CDR2 sequences are MNHEY and SVGAGI. The J segment lost 8 bases and the V segment lost 3 bases, leaving 5 bases of the junction unmatched. The CDR3 contains 13 residues. The CDR3 coding sequence is TGTGCCAGCAGTTATCGGACAGGGTTCGGCTACACCTTC. Translated, it gives CASSYRTGFGYTF.

This chain joins TRBV5-5 and TRBJ1-4; a weak D match, TRBD1 (5 bases). V was shortened by 2 bases and J by 8 bases, with 16 bases between the two germline ends. Looked up from germline, CDR1 is SGHKS and CDR2 is YYEKEE (reference sequence). The length of the CDR3 is 15 residues. The CDR3 nucleotides are TGTGCCAGCAGCTTCCCAGGGACTCCTAGCGAAAAACTGTTTTTT. Its translation is CASSFPGTPSEKLFF.

The sample holds a few counts of this clone. The gene calls are TRBV19 and TRBJ1-2; D gene unclear. Germline lookup yields CDR1 LNHDA and CDR2 SQIVND (reference sequence). This CDR3 comprises 12 residues. V lost 7 bases and J 0 bases, leaving 6 bases between the germline ends. The CDR3 DNA reads TGTGCCAGTACGGGGACTAACTATGGCTACACCTTC. As protein: CASTGTNYGYTF.

CDR3 amino acids: CATSPHIGQNLYTF. CDR3 nucleotides: TGTGCCACCAGCCCCCACATAGGACAGAACTTGTACACCTTC. The gene calls are TRBV15 and TRBJ1-2, with D possibly TRBD1 on 6 matching bases. V was shortened by 5 bases and J by 11 bases, with 21 bases between the two germline ends. The CDR3 runs to 14 residues. Germline V CDR1 and CDR2: LNHNV, YYDKDF (reference sequence). Full variable domain (outside the CDR3, taken from reference TRBV15 and TRBJ1-2): DAMVIQNPRYQVTQFGKPVTLSCSQTLNHNVMYWYQQKSSQAPKLLFHYYDKDFNNEADTPDNFQSRRPNTSFCFLDIRSPGLGDTAMYLCATSPHIGQNLYTFGSGTRLTVV.

The gene calls are TRBV7-9 and TRBJ1-3; possibly TRBD1 for D (6 bases). The V gene lost 5 bases and the J gene lost 4 bases, with 15 bases spanning the gap. CDR1 is SEHNR, CDR2 FQNEAQ, per germline (reference sequence). The CDR3 sequence is 15 residues long. The CDR3, as DNA: TGTGCCAGCAGCCTATACGGGACACAAGGAAACACCATATATTTT. Translating gives CASSLYGTQGNTIYF.

This clone was counted once. The chain carries TRBV4-3 and TRBJ2-2; TRBD2 matches at 12 bases. Germline V CDR1 and CDR2: LGHNA, YSLEER. The CDR3 is made up of 16 amino acids. With V trimmed by 0 bases and J by 6 bases, 2 bases remained unmatched. For the CDR3, the DNA is TGCGCCAGCAGCCAAGAACCTAGCGGGGGGGCCGGGGAGCTGTTTTTT. Its protein is CASSQEPSGGAGELFF.